Below, one T cell receptor beta chain is given with its context. The target antigen is unknown. Looked up from germline, CDR1 is SGHAT and CDR2 is FQNNGV. The CDR3 length is 13 residues. The germline V and J ends were trimmed by 3 bases and 1 base, with 7 bases remaining between them. The data derive from a study of OX40 agonist ivuxolimab in advanced cancers. Study at large: Checkpoint inhibitors had been given previously to roughly 36% of patients. Study-wide findings and caveats: Relative to CD4+ cells, CD8+ T cells on average had more expanded clones. In the 0.1 to 3.0 mg/kg range, CD4+ and CD8+ blood T cells had expanded clonally by week 6.

Sampling of blood occurred at baseline, cycle 4 day 1, and cycle 7 day 1. This table comes from immunoSEQ multiplex PCR, and its TCRdb copy is limited to in-frame clones, with some not included. In the table there are some 45,000 clones, more than 70% of which are singletons. The sample was CD4+ or CD8+ T cells sorted from blood, taken in a trial of the OX40 agonist ivuxolimab. This clonotype was obtained from an adult with an advanced solid tumor such as melanoma, head and neck, liver or kidney cancer. This sequence joins TRBV11-2 and TRBJ2-7; weak D call: TRBD1 (6 bases). For the CDR3, the DNA is TGTGCCAGCAGCTTGGGGGCATCCTACGAGCAGTACTTC. Translating gives CASSLGASYEQYF.